These 30 T cell receptor beta chains came from one sample sequenced in a study of beta chain features in type 1 diabetes. Reverse transcribing all isolated RNA meant expressed TCRB transcripts were sequenced. TCRdb keeps only in-frame clones here, not all; method: immunoSEQ multiplex PCR. The sample holds over 700,000 clones; 15% to 20% are singletons and the top ten take 0.023%. The specimen was naive CD4+ T cells from blood. The receptors here all came from a woman aged 18 to 35 in good health.

The chain combines TRBV7-2 with TRBJ2-3, with 9 bases that match TRBD1. In germline, CDR1 is SGHTA, CDR2 FQGNSA. The V segment lost 3 bases and the J segment 7 bases; nucleotides outside the gene matches: 8. This CDR3 has 15 residues. CDR3 sequence: CASSLGGQGLNTQYF. CDR3 bases: TGTGCCAGCAGCTTGGGTGGACAGGGGTTAAATACGCAGTATTTT.

This chain uses TRBV7-9 with TRBJ2-1; D remains unclear. Trimming removed 5 bases at V and 5 bases at J, with 19 bases between. Germline V gene sequence: CDR1 SEHNR, CDR2 FQNEAQ (reference sequence). The CDR3 length is 16 residues. DNA for the CDR3: TGTGCCAGCAGCCCAAAGTACGGCAGACGAGACAATGAGCAGTTCTTC. This translates into CASSPKYGRRDNEQFF.

The chain uses TRBV7-2 and TRBJ2-5; D call uncertain. The V gene's germline CDR1 is SGHTA and CDR2 FQGNSA. CDR3 length equals 14 residues. V lost 1 base and J lost 5, with 11 bases in between. The CDR3 spells CASSLGGSKETQYF. CDR3 DNA: TGTGCCAGCAGCTTAGGCGGAAGTAAGGAGACCCAGTACTTC. The whole variable domain, filled in from reference TRBV7-2 and TRBJ2-5, reads GAGVSQSPSNKVTEKGKDVELRCDPISGHTALYWYRQSLGQGLEFLIYFQGNSAPDKSGLPSDRFSAERTGGSVSTLTIQRTQQEDSAVYLCASSLGGSKETQYFGPGTRLLVL.

This clone has only a few counts. CDR3 protein: CASSIAGGPIAGELFF. The CDR3 DNA sequence: TGTGCCAGCAGTATAGCGGGAGGGCCTATTGCCGGGGAGCTGTTTTTT. The chain has TRBV5-4 and TRBJ2-2; the match to TRBD2 covers 11 bases. The junction had 9 bases not matched to a gene; V was cut back by 5 bases and J by 6 bases. There are 16 residues in the CDR3. Germline CDR1 is SGHNT and CDR2 is YYREEE (reference sequence).

The genes are TRBV6-6 and TRBJ2-6; D remains ambiguous. V was pared by 8 bases and J by 4 bases, with 9 bases between. This CDR3 contains 13 residues. Germline values: CDR1 MNHNY, CDR2 SVGAGI (reference sequence). CDR3 protein: CASEFSGANVLTF. The CDR3 coding sequence is TGTGCCAGCGAGTTTTCAGGGGCCAACGTCCTGACTTTC.

The chain couples TRBV16 to TRBJ1-5; 7 bases fit TRBD1. The germline V gene encodes CDR1 KGHSY and CDR2 FQNENV. The CDR3 sequence is 15 residues long. V dropped 0 bases and J dropped 5; count of bases not matched to a gene: 4. CDR3 DNA: TGTGCCAGCAGCCAATCGGCACAGGGGTATCAGCCCCAGCATTTT. It is translated as CASSQSAQGYQPQHF.

This clone was seen more than once but under ten times. The chain couples TRBV19 to TRBJ2-4; D ambiguous. Looked up from germline, CDR1 is LNHDA and CDR2 is SQIVND (reference sequence). The CDR3 spans 13 residues. V was trimmed by 7 bases and J by 8 bases, leaving 15 bases between them. The CDR3 DNA follows: TGTGCCAGTAAACAAGGGTACCGGGACATTCAGTACTTC. Its translation: CASKQGYRDIQYF.

The chain recombines TRBV6-1 with TRBJ2-3; tentative D call: TRBD2 (5 bases). The V gene's germline CDR1 is MNHNS and CDR2 SASEGT. The CDR3 length is 14 residues. The V gene lost 6 bases and the J gene lost 1 base, with 11 bases spanning the gap. The CDR3 DNA sequence: TGTGCCAGCAGCCGCTCGAGGGGCACAGATACGCAGTATTTT. It translates to CASSRSRGTDTQYF.

As concerns this clone: The sample carries other DNA sequences with the same CDR3. The rearrangement joins TRBV18 to TRBJ1-3, with D uncertain. Germline V CDR1 and CDR2: KGHSH, LQKENI. CDR3 length: 15 residues. The V gene lost 2 bases and the J gene lost 0 bases, with 8 bases spanning the gap. The CDR3 region is CASSPRVSSGNTIYF. DNA for the CDR3: TGTGCCAGCTCACCAAGAGTCAGCTCTGGAAACACCATATATTTT.

The chain joins TRBV5-4 to TRBJ2-1; 8 nucleotides line up with TRBD1. Germline V lookup: CDR1 SGHNT, CDR2 YYREEE (reference sequence). This CDR3 is 16 amino acids long. The trim removed 0 bases at V and 7 bases at J, leaving 9 bases unmatched. CDR3: CASSLGSRQGSNEQFF. As DNA, the CDR3 is TGTGCCAGCAGCTTGGGCTCTCGACAGGGGTCTAATGAGCAGTTCTTC.

The chain recombines TRBV18 with TRBJ2-3; D remains unclear. CDR3 size: 16 residues. With 5 bases removed from V and 2 bases from J, the gap between germline ends came to 17 bases. Germline loops: CDR1 KGHSH, CDR2 LQKENI. The CDR3 loop is CASSSQDLLFTDTQYF. The DNA for the CDR3 is TGTGCCAGCTCATCCCAGGATCTACTATTCACAGATACGCAGTATTTT. The whole variable domain, remainder taken from reference TRBV18 and TRBJ2-3, is NAGVMQNPRHLVRRRGQEARLRCSPMKGHSHVYWYRQLPEEGLKFMVYLQKENIIDESGMPKERFSAEFPKEGPSILRIQQVVRGDSAAYFCASSSQDLLFTDTQYFGPGTRLTVL.

The genes are TRBV10-3 and TRBJ1-1; a weak D match, TRBD1 (5 bases). The CDR3 is 14 residues long. V dropped 2 bases and J dropped 7 bases, with 14 bases sitting between them. Germline CDR1 ENHRY, CDR2 SYGVKD. For the CDR3, the DNA is TGTGCCATCAGTGAGGTAGGGGATTCCATTGAAGCTTTCTTT. This codes for CAISEVGDSIEAFF.

J is TRBJ2-1 and V is TRBV7-8, with TRBD2 identical over 7 bases. This CDR3 contains 16 residues. V shed 5 bases, J shed 6 bases, and the junction held 13 bases outside the gene matches. Germline V lookup: CDR1 SGHVS, CDR2 FQNEAQ. The CDR3 sequence is CASSRRTRSEGNEQFF. The CDR3 bases are TGTGCCAGCAGCCGACGGACTAGAAGCGAGGGCAATGAGCAGTTCTTC.

The chain links TRBV28 to TRBJ2-6; the D is unclear. Germline V gene sequence: CDR1 MDHEN, CDR2 SYDVKM. The V end was cut by 6 bases, the J end by 0 bases, with 6 bases between. The CDR3 contains 14 residues. The CDR3 spells CASRITSGANVLTF. The CDR3 nucleotides are TGTGCCAGCAGGATCACCTCTGGGGCCAACGTCCTGACTTTC.

The V gene is TRBV28, the J gene TRBJ2-1, with D unresolved. Trimming took off 5 bases at V and 10 bases at J, with 21 bases between the two ends. The CDR3 spans 15 residues. Germline-derived CDR1 and CDR2 are MDHEN and SYDVKM. The CDR3 loop reads CASSPWPDLGTEQFF. The CDR3 nucleotides are TGTGCCAGCAGTCCCTGGCCGGATTTAGGAACCGAGCAGTTCTTC.

The V and J genes are TRBV6-6 and TRBJ2-5; no clear D gene. Trimming removed 0 bases at V and 4 bases at J, with 15 bases between. Germline CDR1 reads MNHNY; CDR2 reads SVGAGI (reference sequence). The CDR3 is 16 residues long. The CDR3 bases are TGTGCCAGCAGTTACTCTGGGTCTAGTTTGCCAGAGACCCAGTACTTC. Its translation: CASSYSGSSLPETQYF.

The V and J genes are TRBV7-9 and TRBJ2-1; 13 bases align to TRBD2. After removal of 6 bases from V and 3 bases from J, the junction contained 8 bases not matched to a gene. Germline CDR1 and CDR2: SEHNR and FQNEAQ (reference sequence). The CDR3 runs to 17 residues. The CDR3 DNA follows: TGTGCCAGCAGGGGGACTAGCGGGAAAAGCTTCTACAATGAGCAGTTCTTC. Its translation is CASRGTSGKSFYNEQFF. Together with reference TRBV7-9 and TRBJ2-1, the CDR3 gives the full variable domain: DTGVSQNPRHKITKRGQNVTFRCDPISEHNRLYWYRQTLGQGPEFLTYFQNEAQLEKSRLLSDRFSAERPKGSFSTLEIQRTEQGDSAMYLCASRGTSGKSFYNEQFFGPGTRLTVL.

The sample holds a few counts of this clone. The gene calls are TRBV5-6 and TRBJ2-5; 8 positions match TRBD2. CDR3 size: 15 residues. J lost 7 bases, V lost 2 bases, and 10 bases had no gene match. The V gene's germline CDR1 is SGHDT and CDR2 YYEEEE. The DNA for the CDR3 is TGTGCCAGCAGCTTCAGCGGGGGATGGTGGGGGACCCAGTACTTC. As protein: CASSFSGGWWGTQYF.

This chain connects TRBV28 to TRBJ2-1, with D maybe TRBD2 (5 bases). Germline V lookup: CDR1 MDHEN, CDR2 SYDVKM. The CDR3 length is 13 residues. Trimming stripped 10 bases from V and 3 bases from J, with 13 bases between. Here the CDR3 DNA reads TGTGCCACCCAGGCCGGGGACTACAATGAGCAGTTCTTC. Translating gives CATQAGDYNEQFF.

The chain joins TRBV2 to TRBJ2-2; TRBD2 agrees at 8 bases. This CDR3 spans 15 amino acids. Germline CDR1 reads SNHLY; CDR2 reads FYNNEI. The J segment lost 5 bases and the V segment lost 8 bases, leaving 10 bases of the junction unmatched. In DNA, the CDR3 is TGTGCCAGCCGGATGAGCGGGAGCAAAACCGGGGAGCTGTTTTTT. Amino acids: CASRMSGSKTGELFF.

This clone has just a few counts. The V gene is TRBV11-2, the J gene TRBJ2-7, with TRBD2 matching 8 bases. The CDR3 consists of 14 residues. Unmatched junction bases numbered 8, after V lost 5 bases and J lost 5 bases. Germline CDR1 reads SGHAT; CDR2 reads FQNNGV. CDR3 residues: CASSPSGSRNEQYF. CDR3 coding DNA: TGTGCCAGCAGCCCAAGCGGGAGTAGGAACGAGCAGTACTTC.

J is TRBJ2-7 and V is TRBV28; tentative D call: TRBD1 (6 bases). This CDR3 region has 12 residues. V lost 7 bases, J lost 6 bases, and 13 bases lay in between. CDR1 is MDHEN and CDR2 is SYDVKM in the germline V gene. The CDR3 nucleotides are TGTGCCAGCACTATCAGGGGTTTCGAGCAGTACTTC. It yields the protein CASTIRGFEQYF.

This clone was found a few times. The chain joins TRBV5-1 to TRBJ2-6, with 8 bases that match TRBD1. The germline V gene encodes CDR1 SGHRS and CDR2 YFSETQ. The V gene end was trimmed by 0 bases and the J gene end by 5 bases; junction bases not matched to a gene: 7. CDR3 length: 17 amino acids. CDR3: CASSLEPGGYRANVLTF. The CDR3 bases are TGCGCCAGCAGCTTGGAACCAGGGGGCTATAGGGCCAACGTCCTGACTTTC. Drawing the rest from reference TRBV5-1 and TRBJ2-6, the complete variable domain is KAGVTQTPRYLIKTRGQQVTLSCSPISGHRSVSWYQQTPGQGLQFLFEYFSETQRNKGNFPGRFSGRQFSNSRSEMNVSTLELGDSALYLCASSLEPGGYRANVLTFGAGSRLTVL.

The J gene is TRBJ2-1, the V gene TRBV18; TRBD1 is a possible D gene (6 bases). CDR3 length equals 16 residues. Germline V gene data show CDR1 as KGHSH and CDR2 as LQKENI. V was shortened by 1 base and J by 2 bases, with 12 bases between the two germline ends. The CDR3 DNA sequence: TGTGCCAGCTCACCACGAGTTACAGGGACCTACAATGAGCAGTTCTTC. This codes for CASSPRVTGTYNEQFF.

Points on this clone: The DNA is omitted, as the CDR3 cannot be located on it reliably, and the CDR3 follows TCRdb's listing. The CDR3 here is CASSQSRLAGGRTGSCFF. The V gene is TRBV23-1, the J gene TRBJ2-2; the table's D call of TRBD2 was not tested on the DNA. TRBV23-1 is an ORF; its function is uncertain. Inclusive of both ends, the CDR3 amounts to 18 amino acids.

The rearrangement uses TRBV2 and TRBJ2-7; D may be TRBD1 (5 bases). The germline V and J ends were trimmed by 2 bases and 12 bases, with 23 bases remaining between them. The CDR3 is 15 amino acids. The germline CDR1 and CDR2 sequences are SNHLY and FYNNEI. CDR3 in DNA: TGTGCCAGCAGTGAAACAGTTCAGACAGTGGAGTCCCTGTACTTC. It encodes CASSETVQTVESLYF.

This clone was seen a few times. J is TRBJ1-1 and V is TRBV7-2; 10 nucleotides line up with TRBD1. The CDR3 totals 15 residues. The germline CDR1 and CDR2 sequences are SGHTA and FQGNSA. The V gene end was trimmed by 5 bases and the J gene end by 1 base; junction bases not matched to a gene: 4. The CDR3 reads CASSTRTGGNTEAFF. CDR3 bases: TGTGCCAGCAGCACCCGGACAGGGGGGAACACTGAAGCTTTCTTT.

As for this clone: Other DNA sequences from this sample encode an identical CDR3 as well. The chain recombines TRBV5-1 with TRBJ2-1; weak D call: TRBD2 (6 bases). The CDR3 sequence is 13 residues long. The V end lost 0 bases, the J end lost 7 bases, and 8 bases lay between the germline ends. The germline gives CDR1 SGHRS, CDR2 YFSETQ. CDR3 sequence: CASSLGGRNEQFF. CDR3 DNA sequence: TGCGCCAGCAGCTTGGGAGGGAGGAATGAGCAGTTCTTC.

This clone was found a few times. V and J are TRBV15 and TRBJ1-5; D may be TRBD1 (6 bases). V lost 3 bases and J lost 4, with 13 bases in between. The germline V gene encodes CDR1 LNHNV and CDR2 YYDKDF (reference sequence). The CDR3 runs 15 residues. CDR3 sequence: CATSSFYRENQPQHF. The CDR3 region has the DNA TGTGCCACCAGCAGTTTTTACAGGGAAAATCAGCCCCAGCATTTT. The full variable domain, its missing parts supplied by reference TRBV15 and TRBJ1-5, is DAMVIQNPRYQVTQFGKPVTLSCSQTLNHNVMYWYQQKSSQAPKLLFHYYDKDFNNEADTPDNFQSRRPNTSFCFLDIRSPGLGDTAMYLCATSSFYRENQPQHFGDGTRLSIL.

Only a few counts were recorded for this clone. CDR3 protein: CASSTQGRETQYF. CDR3 sequence (DNA): TGTGCCAGCAGCACACAGGGGCGGGAGACCCAGTACTTC. V usage is TRBV7-2 and J usage is TRBJ2-5, with 7 bases lining up with TRBD1. Germline V gives CDR1 SGHTA, CDR2 FQGNSA. CDR3 length: 13 residues. With 5 bases clipped from V and 5 bases from J, the junction kept 5 bases outside the gene matches.